A selection of T cell receptor beta chains follows, all from one sample in a study of blood T cells in healthy people across ages. TCRdb recomputed calls from the 5' RACE reads with MiXCR, one row per CDR3 protein. The sample has about 1,500,000 distinct CDR3 sequences; 42% are singletons. The sequencing input was blood. All receptors derive from a young woman in good health. The CDR3 runs from the conserved cysteine through the conserved F or W. The order of the fields is V gene, CDR3 protein.

v_gene: TRBV7-2
CDR3aa: CASSPQPWLGEQYF

v_gene: TRBV5-1
CDR3aa: CASSLNMDTWGTEAFF

v_gene: TRBV21-1
CDR3aa: CARQFLSNQPQHF

v_gene: TRBV20-1
CDR3aa: CSARDHSPDTQYF

v_gene: TRBV2
CDR3aa: CASSRQGPNSPLHF

v_gene: TRBV7-2
CDR3aa: CASSTLTGTGSPLHF

v_gene: TRBV5-5
CDR3aa: CASSFSGVDQPQHF

v_gene: TRBV19
CDR3aa: CATRTGMEDTQYF

v_gene: TRBV10-3
CDR3aa: CAISNPTGEPFGANVLTF

v_gene: TRBV6-5
CDR3aa: CASSYYGDGGYGYTF

v_gene: TRBV6-6
CDR3aa: CASSSPRQDYYGYTF

v_gene: TRBV12-3/TRBV12-4
CDR3aa: CASTSDVGNTIYF

v_gene: TRBV6-5
CDR3aa: CASSLDPLGQGYGYTF